This is a list of T cell receptor beta chains from one sample in a study of cytomegalovirus exposure and HLA in healthy donors. Only in-frame clones appear in the TCRdb table, and some are missing; sequencing was by immunoSEQ multiplex PCR. The data contain some 140,000 clones, approximately 80% of them singletons. The sample was PBMCs. The source of these receptors is a man younger than 40 in good health and CMV-seronegative. Both conserved end residues are part of each CDR3. A D gene is named only where the DNA matches it firmly. Clone size is not always given. Where it is, it says once, few, many or a class for expanded clones.

DNA: TGTGCCAGCAGCGTGTCCGAGTTTAGCTCTGGAAACACCATATATTTT
CDR3: CASSVSEFSSGNTIYF
J: TRBJ1-3
V: TRBV9
D: .
size: .

DNA: TGTGCCAGCAGCTTAGGGGTGGCTAGCGGGAGGACCGATACGCAGTATTTT
CDR3: CASSLGVASGRTDTQYF
J: TRBJ2-3
V: TRBV13
D: TRBD2
size: .

DNA: TGTGCCAGTAGCGTGACTAGCGGGAATGTAGATACGCAGTATTTT
CDR3: CASSVTSGNVDTQYF
J: TRBJ2-3
V: TRBV9
D: TRBD2
size: .

DNA: TGTGCCAGCAGCTTCCCCTTTCTAGCGGGTGACTACAATGAGCAGTTCTTC
CDR3: CASSFPFLAGDYNEQFF
J: TRBJ2-1
V: TRBV7-9
D: TRBD2
size: .

DNA: TGTGCCAGCAGCTTAGCCGACCAAGAGACCCAGTACTTC
CDR3: CASSLADQETQYF
J: TRBJ2-5
V: TRBV7-8
D: .
size: .

DNA: TGTGCCAGCAAAGTGACAGCCAACTATGGCTACACCTTC
CDR3: CASKVTANYGYTF
J: TRBJ1-2
V: TRBV6-5
D: .
size: .

DNA: TGTGCCAGCAGTGAAGGGAACAGCAACACTGAAGCTTTCTTT
CDR3: CASSEGNSNTEAFF
J: TRBJ1-1
V: TRBV6-1
D: .
size: few

DNA: TGTGCCAGCAGGAGACAGGGGCTCCAAGAGACCCAGTACTTC
CDR3: CASRRQGLQETQYF
J: TRBJ2-5
V: TRBV27
D: TRBD1
size: .

DNA: TGTGCCAGCAGTAGGGGCCGGGCCGGTCGGTATAATTCACCCCTCCACTTT
CDR3: CASSRGRAGRYNSPLHF
J: TRBJ1-6
V: TRBV25-1
D: .
size: .

DNA: TGCGCCAGCAGCTTTGGGGACAGGATGGACTATGGCTACACCTTC
CDR3: CASSFGDRMDYGYTF
J: TRBJ1-2
V: TRBV5-1
D: TRBD1
size: .

DNA: TGTGCCAGCAGCTTAAAGGACAGGGAGTTTGAAAAACTGTTTTTT
CDR3: CASSLKDREFEKLFF
J: TRBJ1-4
V: TRBV7-9
D: TRBD1
size: .

DNA: TGCGCCAGCAGCCATGGACTAGCGGGAGGGGGTGAGCAGTTCTTC
CDR3: CASSHGLAGGGEQFF
J: TRBJ2-1
V: TRBV5-1
D: TRBD2
size: once

DNA: TGTGCCAGCGCTCAAGACAGGGTTACCCTCTCTGGAAACACCATATATTTT
CDR3: CASAQDRVTLSGNTIYF
J: TRBJ1-3
V: TRBV28
D: TRBD1
size: once